The subject of this entry is one T cell receptor beta chain. Its antigen remains unknown. A universal primer binding site was introduced by template switching. The final cDNA contained unique molecular identifiers. TCRdb processed the 5' RACE reads anew with MiXCR; each CDR3 protein has one entry. The sample contains more than 200,000 distinct CDR3 sequences, about an eighth of which appear only once. J was trimmed by 4 bases and V by 1 base; bases with no gene match: 7. The CDR3 runs 16 residues. From germline, CDR1 is LNHNV and CDR2 YYDKDF (reference sequence). This sample is part of a study of identical twins. Regarding the study as a whole: Excess sharing between twins was weaker in beta out-of-frame sequences.

The sample taken for sequencing was memory (CD45RO+) T cells sorted from blood. The receptor comes from a young woman in good health. The genes are TRBV15 and TRBJ2-7; 10 positions agree with TRBD2. The CDR3 here is CATSRGNLAGVYEQYF. CDR3 nucleotide sequence: TGTGCCACCAGCAGAGGGAATCTAGCGGGAGTGTACGAGCAGTACTTC.